Following are 2 T cell receptor beta chains from one sample sequenced in a study of human T cells and chemical hapten exposure. TCRdb re-derived calls from the RACE reads in MiXCR, one entry per CDR3 protein. Of more than 80,000 distinct CDR3 sequences in the sample, around 10% are singletons; the top ten hold 1.6%. Time point: pre-sensitization, week 0. Regarding treatment: therapeutic diphenylcyclopropenone sensitization with weekly scalp DPC. The starting material was whole blood, obtained in connection with sensitization to the hapten diphenylcyclopropenone (DPC). These TCRs come from a woman aged 50 to 60 with alopecia areata. Some clones in this sample may be carry-over from other donors' samples.

This clonotype was seen ten or more times. This sequence joins TRBV5-1 and TRBJ2-3; D remains ambiguous. The germline V and J ends were trimmed by 4 bases and 2 bases, with 11 bases remaining between them. The germline V gene encodes CDR1 SGHRS and CDR2 YFSETQ. CDR3 length: 14 residues. CDR3 loop: CASSKNPHTDTQYF. CDR3 nucleotide sequence: TGCGCCAGCAGCAAGAATCCTCACACAGATACGCAGTATTTT.

V and J are TRBV20-1 and TRBJ1-2; D is possibly TRBD1 (6 bases). Trimming took off 1 base at V and 9 bases at J, with 12 bases between the two ends. This CDR3 is 12 amino acids long. In germline, CDR1 is DFQATT, CDR2 SNEGSKA (reference sequence). The CDR3 sequence: CSARVGAGSYTF. CDR3 nucleotide sequence: TGCAGTGCTAGAGTGGGGGCAGGGAGCTACACCTTC.